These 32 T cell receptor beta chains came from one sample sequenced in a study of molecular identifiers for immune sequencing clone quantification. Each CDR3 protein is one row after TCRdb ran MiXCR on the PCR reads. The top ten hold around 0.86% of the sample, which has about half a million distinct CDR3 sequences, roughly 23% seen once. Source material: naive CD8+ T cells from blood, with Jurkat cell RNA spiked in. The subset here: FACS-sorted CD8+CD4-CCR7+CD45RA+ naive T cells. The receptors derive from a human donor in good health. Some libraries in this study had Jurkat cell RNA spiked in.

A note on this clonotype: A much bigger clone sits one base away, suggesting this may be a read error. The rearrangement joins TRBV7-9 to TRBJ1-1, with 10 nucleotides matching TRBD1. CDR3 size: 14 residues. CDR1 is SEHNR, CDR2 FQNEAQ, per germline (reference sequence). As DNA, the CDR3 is TGTGCCAGCAGCTGGGGGACAGGGGACACTGAAGCTCTCTTT. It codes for CASSWGTGDTEALF. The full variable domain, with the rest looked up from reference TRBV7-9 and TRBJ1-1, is DTGVSQNPRHKITKRGQNVTFRCDPISEHNRLYWYRQTLGQGPEFLTYFQNEAQLEKSRLLSDRFSAERPKGSFSTLEIQRTEQGDSAMYLCASSWGTGDTEALFGQGTRLTVV.

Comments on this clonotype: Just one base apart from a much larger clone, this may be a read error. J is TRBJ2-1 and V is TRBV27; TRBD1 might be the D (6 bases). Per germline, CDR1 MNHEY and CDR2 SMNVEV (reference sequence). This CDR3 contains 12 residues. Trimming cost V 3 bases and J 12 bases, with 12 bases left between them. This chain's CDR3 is CASSFPGAGQFF. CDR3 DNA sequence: TGTGCCAGCAGTTTCCCAGGGGCTGGGCAGTTCTTC.

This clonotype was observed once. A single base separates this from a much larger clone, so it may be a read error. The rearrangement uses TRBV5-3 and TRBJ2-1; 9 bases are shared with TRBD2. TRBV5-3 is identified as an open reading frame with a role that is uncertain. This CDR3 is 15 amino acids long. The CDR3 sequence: CASTPGTSNYNERFF. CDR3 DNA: TGTGCCAGCACCCCCGGGACTAGCAACTACAATGAGCGGTTCTTC.

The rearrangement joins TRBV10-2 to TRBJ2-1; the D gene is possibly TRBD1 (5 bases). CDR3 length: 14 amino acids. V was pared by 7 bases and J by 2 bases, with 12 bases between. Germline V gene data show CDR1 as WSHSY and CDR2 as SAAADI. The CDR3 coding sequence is TGCGCCAGCAATTTAGGGGTTCCCTACAATGAGCAGTTCTTC. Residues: CASNLGVPYNEQFF.

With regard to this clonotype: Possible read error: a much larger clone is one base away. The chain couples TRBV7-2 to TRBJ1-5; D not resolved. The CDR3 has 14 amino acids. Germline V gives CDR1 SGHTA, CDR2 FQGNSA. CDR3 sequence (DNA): TGTGCCAGCAGCTCCGAACCGGGCAATCAGCCCCTGCATTTT. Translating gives CASSSEPGNQPLHF.

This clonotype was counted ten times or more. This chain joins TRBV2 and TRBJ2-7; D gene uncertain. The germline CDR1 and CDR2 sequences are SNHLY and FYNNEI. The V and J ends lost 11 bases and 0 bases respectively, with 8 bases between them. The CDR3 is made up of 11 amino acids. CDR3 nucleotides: TGTGCCCAACGTAGCTCCTACGAGCAGTACTTC. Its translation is CAQRSSYEQYF.

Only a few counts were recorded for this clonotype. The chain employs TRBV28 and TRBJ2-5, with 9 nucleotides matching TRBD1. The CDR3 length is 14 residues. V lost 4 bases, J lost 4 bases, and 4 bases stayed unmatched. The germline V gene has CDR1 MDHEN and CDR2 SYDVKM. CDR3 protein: CASSSQGAGETQYF. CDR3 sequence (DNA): TGTGCCAGCAGTTCACAGGGGGCCGGAGAGACCCAGTACTTC.

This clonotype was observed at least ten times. CDR3 in DNA: TGCGCCAGCACATCCATGGGACAGGGGCAAGAGACCCAGTACTTC. As protein: CASTSMGQGQETQYF. V gene TRBV5-1 combines with J gene TRBJ2-5, with 10 bases aligning to TRBD1. The V and J ends lost 6 bases and 2 bases, in that order; junction bases with no gene match: 7. Germline values: CDR1 SGHRS, CDR2 YFSETQ. This CDR3 spans 15 amino acids.

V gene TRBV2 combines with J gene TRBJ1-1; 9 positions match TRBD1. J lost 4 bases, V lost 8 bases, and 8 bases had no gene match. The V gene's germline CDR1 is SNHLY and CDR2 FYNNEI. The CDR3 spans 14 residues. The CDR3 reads CASYRGQRGTEAFF. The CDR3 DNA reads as TGTGCCAGCTACAGGGGGCAACGAGGCACTGAAGCTTTCTTT.

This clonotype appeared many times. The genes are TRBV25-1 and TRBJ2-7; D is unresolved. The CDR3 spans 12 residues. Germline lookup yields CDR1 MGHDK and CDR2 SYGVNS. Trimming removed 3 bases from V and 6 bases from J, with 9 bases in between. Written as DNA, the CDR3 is TGTGCCAGCAGTGATTACCATGGCGAGCAGTACTTC. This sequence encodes CASSDYHGEQYF.

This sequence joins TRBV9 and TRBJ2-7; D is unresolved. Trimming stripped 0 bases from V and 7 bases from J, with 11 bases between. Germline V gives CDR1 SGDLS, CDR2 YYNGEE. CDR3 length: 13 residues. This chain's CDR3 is CASSVESGWEQYF. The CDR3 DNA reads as TGTGCCAGCAGCGTAGAGTCCGGTTGGGAGCAGTACTTC.

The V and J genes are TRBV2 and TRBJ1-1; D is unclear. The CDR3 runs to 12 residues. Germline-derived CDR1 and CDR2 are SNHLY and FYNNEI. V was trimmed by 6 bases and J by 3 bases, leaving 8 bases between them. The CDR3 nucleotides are TGTGCCAGCAGGGTCGGACACACTGAAGCTTTCTTT. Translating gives CASRVGHTEAFF.

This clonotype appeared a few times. CDR3 loop: CASSPLAAPTGELFF. The CDR3 DNA sequence: TGTGCCAGCAGCCCCCTAGCGGCCCCCACCGGGGAGCTGTTTTTT. J is TRBJ2-2 and V is TRBV12-3 or TRBV12-4; 7 positions match TRBD2. The J segment lost 4 bases and the V segment lost 6 bases, leaving 8 bases of the junction unmatched. This CDR3 is built from 15 residues.

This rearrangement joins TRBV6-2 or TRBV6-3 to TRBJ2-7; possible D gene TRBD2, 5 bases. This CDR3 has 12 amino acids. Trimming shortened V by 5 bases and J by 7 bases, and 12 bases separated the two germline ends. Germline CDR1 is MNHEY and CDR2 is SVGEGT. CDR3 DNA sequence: TGTGCCAGCAGTAAGGGAGATTTGGAGCAGTACTTC. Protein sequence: CASSKGDLEQYF.

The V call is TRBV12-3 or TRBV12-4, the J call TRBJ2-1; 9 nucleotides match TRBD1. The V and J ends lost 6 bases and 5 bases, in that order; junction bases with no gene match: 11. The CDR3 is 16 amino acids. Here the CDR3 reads CASRKPGQGFHNEQFF. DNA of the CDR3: TGTGCCAGCAGGAAACCGGGACAGGGCTTCCACAATGAGCAGTTCTTC.

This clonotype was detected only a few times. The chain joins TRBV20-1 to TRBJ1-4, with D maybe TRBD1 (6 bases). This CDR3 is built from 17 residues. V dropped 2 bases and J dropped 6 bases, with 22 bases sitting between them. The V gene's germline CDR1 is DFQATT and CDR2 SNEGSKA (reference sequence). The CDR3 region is CSARSPFYTGKYEKLFF. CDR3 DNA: TGCAGTGCTAGATCGCCATTCTACACAGGGAAATATGAAAAACTGTTTTTT.

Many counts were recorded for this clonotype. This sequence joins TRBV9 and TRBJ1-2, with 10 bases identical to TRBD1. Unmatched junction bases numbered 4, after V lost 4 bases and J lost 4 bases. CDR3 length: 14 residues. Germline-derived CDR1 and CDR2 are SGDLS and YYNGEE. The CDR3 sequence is CASSSRTGGYGYTF. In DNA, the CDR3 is TGTGCCAGCAGCTCACGGACAGGGGGCTATGGCTACACCTTC.

In DNA form, the CDR3 reads TGCGCCAGCAGCCAAGATCGACAGGGTTCGTGGAAACTGTTTTTT. Amino acids: CASSQDRQGSWKLFF. The chain recombines TRBV4-1 with TRBJ1-4; 7 nucleotides line up with TRBD1. CDR1 and CDR2 from the germline V gene are MGHRA and YSYEKL. The CDR3 covers 15 residues. The trim removed 0 bases at V and 11 bases at J, leaving 9 bases unmatched.

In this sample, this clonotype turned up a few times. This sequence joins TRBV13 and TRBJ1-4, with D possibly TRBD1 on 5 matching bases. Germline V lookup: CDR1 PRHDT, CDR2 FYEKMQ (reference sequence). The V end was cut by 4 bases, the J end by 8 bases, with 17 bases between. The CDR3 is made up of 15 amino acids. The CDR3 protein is CASSSRRGEGEKLFF. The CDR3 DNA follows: TGTGCCAGCAGCTCCCGAAGAGGGGAAGGGGAAAAACTGTTTTTT.

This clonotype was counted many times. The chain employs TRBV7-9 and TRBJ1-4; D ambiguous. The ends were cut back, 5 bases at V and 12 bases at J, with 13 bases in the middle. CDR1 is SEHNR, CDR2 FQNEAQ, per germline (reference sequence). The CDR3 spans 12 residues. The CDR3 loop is CASSDDKLELFF. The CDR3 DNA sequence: TGTGCCAGCAGCGACGACAAGCTGGAACTGTTTTTT.

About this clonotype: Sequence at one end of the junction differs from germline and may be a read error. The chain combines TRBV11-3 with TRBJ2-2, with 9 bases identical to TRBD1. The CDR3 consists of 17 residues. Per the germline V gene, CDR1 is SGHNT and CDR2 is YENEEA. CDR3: CASSSGGQGLNTGELLF. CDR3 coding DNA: TGTGCCAGCAGCTCCGGCGGACAGGGGCTGAACACCGGGGAGCTGCTTTTT.

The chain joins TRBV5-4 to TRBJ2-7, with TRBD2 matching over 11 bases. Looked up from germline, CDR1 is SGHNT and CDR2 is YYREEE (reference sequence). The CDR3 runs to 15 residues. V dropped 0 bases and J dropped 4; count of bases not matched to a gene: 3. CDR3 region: CASSLVVAGGYEQYF. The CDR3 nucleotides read TGTGCCAGCAGCTTGGTGGTAGCGGGAGGGTACGAGCAGTACTTC.

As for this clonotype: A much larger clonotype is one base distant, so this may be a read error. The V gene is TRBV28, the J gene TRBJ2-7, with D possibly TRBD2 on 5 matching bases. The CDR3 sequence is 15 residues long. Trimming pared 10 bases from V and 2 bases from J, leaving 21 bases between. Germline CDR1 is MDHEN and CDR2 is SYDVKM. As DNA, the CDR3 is TGTGCCACCGTTTTATACGAGCGGAGTACCTACGAGCAGTACTTC. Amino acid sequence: CATVLYERSTYEQYF.

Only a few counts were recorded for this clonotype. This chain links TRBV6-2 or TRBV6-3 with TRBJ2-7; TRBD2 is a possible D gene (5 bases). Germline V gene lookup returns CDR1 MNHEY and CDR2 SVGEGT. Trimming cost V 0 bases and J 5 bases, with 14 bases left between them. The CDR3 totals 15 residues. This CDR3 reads CASSYSRRFSHEQYF. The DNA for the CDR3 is TGTGCCAGCAGTTACTCCCGGAGGTTCAGCCACGAGCAGTACTTC.

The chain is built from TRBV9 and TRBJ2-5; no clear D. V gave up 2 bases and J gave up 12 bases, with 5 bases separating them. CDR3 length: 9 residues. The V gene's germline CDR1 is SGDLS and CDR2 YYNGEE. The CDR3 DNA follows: TGTGCCAGCAGCGTCCGGAAGTACTTC. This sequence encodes CASSVRKYF.

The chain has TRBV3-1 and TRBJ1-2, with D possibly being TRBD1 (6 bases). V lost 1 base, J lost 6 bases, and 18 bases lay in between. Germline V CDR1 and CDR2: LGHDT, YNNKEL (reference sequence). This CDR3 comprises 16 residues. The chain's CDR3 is CASSQAPPMGANGYTF. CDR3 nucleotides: TGTGCCAGCAGCCAAGCCCCCCCGATGGGGGCGAATGGCTACACCTTC.

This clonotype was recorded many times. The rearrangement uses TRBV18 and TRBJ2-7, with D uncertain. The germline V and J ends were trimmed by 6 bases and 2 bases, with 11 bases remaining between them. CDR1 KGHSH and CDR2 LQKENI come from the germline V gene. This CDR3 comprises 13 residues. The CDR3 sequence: CASSYPPAYEQYF. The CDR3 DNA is TGTGCCAGCTCTTATCCCCCGGCCTACGAGCAGTACTTC.

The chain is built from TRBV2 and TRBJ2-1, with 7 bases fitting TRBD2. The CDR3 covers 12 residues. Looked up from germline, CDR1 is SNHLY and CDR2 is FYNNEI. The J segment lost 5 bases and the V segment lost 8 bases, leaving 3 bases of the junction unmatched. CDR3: CASGTTDNEQFF. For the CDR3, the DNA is TGTGCCAGCGGGACTACCGACAATGAGCAGTTCTTC.

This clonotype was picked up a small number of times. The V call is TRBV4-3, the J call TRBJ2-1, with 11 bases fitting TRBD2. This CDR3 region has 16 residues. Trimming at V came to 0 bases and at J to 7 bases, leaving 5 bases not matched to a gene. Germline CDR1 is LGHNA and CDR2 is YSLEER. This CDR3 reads CASSQDFGLAGNEQFF. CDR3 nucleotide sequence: TGCGCCAGCAGCCAAGATTTCGGACTAGCGGGTAATGAGCAGTTCTTC.

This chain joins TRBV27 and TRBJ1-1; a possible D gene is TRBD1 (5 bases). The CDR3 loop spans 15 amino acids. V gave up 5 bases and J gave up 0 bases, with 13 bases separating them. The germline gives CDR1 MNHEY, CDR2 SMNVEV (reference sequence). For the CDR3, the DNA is TGTGCCAGCAGTCGGCGGTTAGGGGTGAACACTGAAGCTTTCTTT. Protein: CASSRRLGVNTEAFF.

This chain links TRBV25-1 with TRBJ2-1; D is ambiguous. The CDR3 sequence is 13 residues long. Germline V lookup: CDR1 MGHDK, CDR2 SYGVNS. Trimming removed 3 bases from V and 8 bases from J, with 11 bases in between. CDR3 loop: CASSDQVMHEQFF. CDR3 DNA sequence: TGTGCCAGCAGTGACCAGGTGATGCATGAGCAGTTCTTC.

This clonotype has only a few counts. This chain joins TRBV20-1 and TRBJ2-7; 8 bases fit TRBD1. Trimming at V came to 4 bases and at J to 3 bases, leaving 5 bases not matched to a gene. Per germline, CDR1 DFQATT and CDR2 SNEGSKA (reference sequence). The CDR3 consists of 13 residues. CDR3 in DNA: TGCAGTGCTAAGACAGGGGTAGACTACGAGCAGTACTTC. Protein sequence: CSAKTGVDYEQYF.